Shown below are 27 T cell receptor beta chains from a single sample sequenced in a study of blood T cell repertoires in COVID-19 (dated by TCRdb to the early 2020s). Receptor amplification or capture employed the immunoSEQ multiplex PCR assay. The source is immuneACCESS, and TCRdb retained only in-frame sequences with V and J called. Part of the clones is not carried over; for the studies checked, unresolved V genes explain less than half of this, and the remainder is unexplained. This sample comprises approximately 120,000 clones, 83% of them detected only once. The ten largest clones represent about 6.3% of the sample. Material for sequencing was peripheral blood. Receptors were obtained from a man at least 80 years old with active or convalescent COVID-19.

This clone was counted only a few times. The chain carries TRBV9 and TRBJ1-6, with 7 bases lining up with TRBD1. The trim removed 2 bases at V and 7 bases at J, leaving 3 bases unmatched. The CDR3 extends over 14 amino acids. Looked up from germline, CDR1 is SGDLS and CDR2 is YYNGEE. The CDR3 sequence is CASSVRDRNSPLHF. The CDR3 DNA follows: TGTGCCAGCAGCGTCCGGGACAGAAATTCACCCCTCCACTTT.

The genes are TRBV4-1 and TRBJ1-2, with 8 bases aligning to TRBD1. CDR1 and CDR2 from the germline V gene are MGHRA and YSYEKL. The V and J ends lost 1 base and 0 bases, in that order; junction bases with no gene match: 4. This CDR3 region has 16 residues. This chain's CDR3 is CASSQVGTGSNYGYTF. The CDR3 DNA reads TGCGCCAGCAGCCAAGTGGGGACAGGTTCTAACTATGGCTACACCTTC.

The chain links TRBV5-1 to TRBJ2-5; D uncertain. The CDR3 has 13 residues. V was cut by 0 bases and J by 5 bases, with 8 bases left in between. The germline V gene has CDR1 SGHRS and CDR2 YFSETQ. The CDR3 spells CASSLDREETQYF. The CDR3 region has the DNA TGCGCCAGCAGCTTGGACAGAGAGGAGACCCAGTACTTC.

The chain recombines TRBV28 with TRBJ1-2; tentatively, D is TRBD1 (5 bases). The CDR3 runs 14 residues. The germline gives CDR1 MDHEN, CDR2 SYDVKM. V lost 3 bases to trimming and J lost 4 bases, with 12 bases between them. The CDR3 DNA is TGTGCCAGCAGTTTGTCTACAGGCATCTATGGCTACACCTTC. Residues: CASSLSTGIYGYTF.

The J gene is TRBJ2-3, the V gene TRBV6-5; D perhaps matches TRBD2 (5 bases). Germline CDR1 reads MNHEY; CDR2 reads SVGAGI. The CDR3 covers 15 residues. Between the trimmed V and J ends, which lost 0 bases and 5 bases, there was a span of 12 bases. CDR3 region: CASSYSRDVVDTQYF. For the CDR3, the DNA is TGTGCCAGCAGTTACTCCCGGGATGTCGTAGATACGCAGTATTTT.

This chain joins TRBV29-1 and TRBJ1-2; D gene uncertain. This CDR3 has 12 residues. From germline, CDR1 is SQVTM and CDR2 ANQGSEA. Trimming pared 6 bases from V and 4 bases from J, leaving 12 bases between. DNA for the CDR3: TGCAGCGTGGAACAGAACGTCTATGGCTACACCTTC. Residues: CSVEQNVYGYTF.

This clone showed up just a few times. The V gene is TRBV12-3 or TRBV12-4, the J gene TRBJ1-2, with 11 bases fitting TRBD1. The junction had 2 bases not matched to a gene; V was cut back by 8 bases and J by 3 bases. The CDR3 is 13 amino acids. CDR3 sequence: CASRTGGYYGYTF. DNA of the CDR3: TGTGCCAGCCGGACAGGGGGCTACTATGGCTACACCTTC.

To note about this clone: This same CDR3 is encoded by further DNA sequences in the sample. The chain is built from TRBV4-3 and TRBJ1-6; 7 bases are shared with TRBD1. This CDR3 contains 15 residues. The J segment lost 7 bases and the V segment lost 0 bases, leaving 3 bases of the junction unmatched. Germline V lookup: CDR1 LGHNA, CDR2 YSLEER. This CDR3 reads CASSQDDRDNSPLHF. The CDR3 nucleotides are TGCGCCAGCAGCCAAGATGACAGGGACAATTCACCCCTCCACTTT.

The chain joins TRBV5-1 to TRBJ2-5, with 10 nucleotides matching TRBD2. V was clipped by 2 bases and J by 2 bases; unmatched bases: 6. The CDR3 runs 16 residues. Germline lookup yields CDR1 SGHRS and CDR2 YFSETQ. In DNA, the CDR3 is TGCGCCAGCAGCTTCTCTAGCGGGGGCTTTCAAGAGACCCAGTACTTC. It specifies CASSFSSGGFQETQYF. The full variable domain, completed using reference TRBV5-1 and TRBJ2-5, is KAGVTQTPRYLIKTRGQQVTLSCSPISGHRSVSWYQQTPGQGLQFLFEYFSETQRNKGNFPGRFSGRQFSNSRSEMNVSTLELGDSALYLCASSFSSGGFQETQYFGPGTRLLVL.

The CDR3 sequence is CASSSSSGGNTEAFF. The CDR3 region has the DNA TGTGCCAGCAGCTCTTCGTCGGGGGGGAACACTGAAGCTTTCTTT. The genes are TRBV7-9 and TRBJ1-1, with a tentative D call TRBD1 (5 bases). This CDR3 comprises 15 residues. CDR1 and CDR2 from the germline V gene are SEHNR and FQNEAQ (reference sequence). With 4 bases removed from V and 1 base from J, the gap between germline ends came to 13 bases.

The genes are TRBV4-1 and TRBJ1-2; TRBD1 aligns across 9 bases. Germline V gives CDR1 MGHRA, CDR2 YSYEKL. The trim removed 4 bases at V and 8 bases at J, leaving 11 bases unmatched. The CDR3 is 15 residues long. The CDR3 region has the DNA TGCGCCAGCAGCCCAGGACAGGGGCAACGGTTGGGCTACACCTTC. Translation gives CASSPGQGQRLGYTF.

This clone was detected only once. The rearrangement joins TRBV27 to TRBJ1-5; 10 bases fit TRBD1. The CDR3 has 20 amino acids. Unmatched junction bases numbered 22, after V lost 5 bases and J lost 6 bases. Germline V gene sequence: CDR1 MNHEY, CDR2 SMNVEV (reference sequence). CDR3 residues: CASSPEYLDRGMSRGQPQHF. The CDR3 bases are TGTGCCAGCAGTCCTGAATACCTGGACAGGGGGATGAGTAGAGGTCAGCCCCAGCATTTT.

This clone came up many times. The chain combines TRBV15 with TRBJ1-6, with D tentatively TRBD1 (5 bases). This CDR3 is built from 14 residues. Germline loops: CDR1 LNHNV, CDR2 YYDKDF (reference sequence). Between the trimmed V and J ends, which lost 4 bases and 8 bases, there was a span of 12 bases. CDR3 sequence reads: CATSMGPQYSPLHF. The CDR3 DNA is TGTGCCACCAGCATGGGGCCCCAATATTCACCCCTCCACTTT.

The chain joins TRBV29-1 to TRBJ2-7, with 13 bases matching TRBD2. V shed 7 bases and J 3 bases; nucleotides not matched to a gene: 9. This CDR3 has 15 residues. CDR1 is SQVTM, CDR2 ANQGSEA, per germline. The CDR3, as DNA: TGCAGCGCCCGAGGACTAGCGGGGGCCGGCTACGAGCAGTACTTC. The encoded protein is CSARGLAGAGYEQYF.

The chain carries TRBV18 and TRBJ1-1; maybe TRBD1 (6 bases). This CDR3 has 14 amino acids. V gave up 0 bases and J gave up 8 bases, with 13 bases separating them. From germline, CDR1 is KGHSH and CDR2 LQKENI. CDR3 protein: CASSPPGGGAEAFF. The CDR3 bases are TGTGCCAGCTCACCACCTGGGGGGGGCGCGGAAGCTTTCTTT.

This clone was detected only a few times. Other DNA sequences of this sample code for an identical CDR3. The chain links TRBV6-6 to TRBJ1-1; D is undetermined. Germline V gene data show CDR1 as MNHNY and CDR2 as SVGAGI (reference sequence). The ends were cut back, 2 bases at V and 0 bases at J, with 7 bases in the middle. The length of the CDR3 is 14 residues. The CDR3 region has the DNA TGTGCCAGCAGTTACCCGGAGATGAACACTGAAGCTTTCTTT. Amino acid sequence: CASSYPEMNTEAFF.

The chain has TRBV19 and TRBJ1-6; possible D gene TRBD1, 5 bases. V was clipped by 10 bases and J by 0 bases, with 10 bases between them. This CDR3 region has 14 residues. Germline CDR1 reads LNHDA; CDR2 reads SQIVND (reference sequence). The CDR3 DNA follows: TGTGCCACCTCGGGGGGCTCCTATAATTCACCCCTCCACTTT. Its translation is CATSGGSYNSPLHF.

This clone occurred once. The chain employs TRBV11-3 and TRBJ2-5; 7 bases map to TRBD2. The junction had 8 bases not matched to a gene; V was cut back by 1 base and J by 3 bases. The CDR3 spans 16 residues. Germline lookup yields CDR1 SGHNT and CDR2 YENEEA. The DNA of the CDR3 is TGTGCCAGCAGCTTAGGATCGTTACGGGGGGAAGAGACCCAGTACTTC. This encodes CASSLGSLRGEETQYF.

The CDR3 DNA reads as TGTGCCAGCAGCTCGTCCTTTGCGGGGGCTCAAGAGACCCAGTACTTC. This translates into CASSSSFAGAQETQYF. The chain uses TRBV11-2 and TRBJ2-5, with D possibly being TRBD2 (7 bases). CDR1 SGHAT and CDR2 FQNNGV come from the germline V gene. The length of the CDR3 is 16 residues. V dropped 4 bases and J dropped 2 bases, with 17 bases sitting between them.

This clone was detected only once. The chain recombines TRBV6-5 with TRBJ2-5; 9 nucleotides line up with TRBD1. The CDR3 runs 15 residues. Germline V CDR1 and CDR2: MNHEY, SVGAGI. J lost 6 bases, V lost 4 bases, and 9 bases had no gene match. CDR3 region: CASSSGTGRVKTQYF. CDR3 bases: TGTGCCAGCAGTTCCGGGACAGGGAGAGTGAAGACCCAGTACTTC.

The chain links TRBV6-2 or TRBV6-3 to TRBJ1-2; 8 bases are a match to TRBD1. The germline V gene has CDR1 MNHEY and CDR2 SVGEGT. With V trimmed by 5 bases and J by 4 bases, 6 bases remained unmatched. The CDR3 length is 14 residues. The CDR3 protein is CASSHGQGGYGYTF. The CDR3 region has the DNA TGTGCCAGCAGTCACGGACAGGGAGGCTATGGCTACACCTTC.

The genes are TRBV6-4 and TRBJ2-5; 9 bases are shared with TRBD2. The CDR3 loop spans 15 amino acids. CDR1 MRHNA and CDR2 SNTAGT come from the germline V gene. V was pared by 4 bases and J by 1 base, with 4 bases of the junction left unmatched. This CDR3 reads CASSVTAGGQETQYF. The CDR3 bases are TGTGCCAGCAGTGTAACAGCGGGGGGCCAAGAGACCCAGTACTTC.

The chain carries TRBV3-1 (or the pseudogene TRBV3-2) and TRBJ1-3; D may be TRBD1 (5 bases). V lost 3 bases and J 1 base, leaving 7 bases between the germline ends. This CDR3 region has 14 residues. Germline CDR1 reads LGHDT; CDR2 reads YNNKEL (reference sequence). This chain's CDR3 is CASSHRVSGNTIYF. DNA for the CDR3: TGTGCCAGCAGCCACAGGGTGTCTGGAAACACCATATATTTT.

This clone was found once. DNA of the CDR3: TGTGCCAGCAGTTCCCCGGGTAGCGGGGGGAACACCGGGGAGCTGTTTTTT. Protein product: CASSSPGSGGNTGELFF. This sequence joins TRBV6-2 or TRBV6-3 and TRBJ2-2; 9 bases line up with TRBD2. Germline V gene lookup returns CDR1 MNHEY and CDR2 SVGEGT. This CDR3 spans 17 amino acids. After removal of 4 bases from V and 1 base from J, the junction contained 7 bases not matched to a gene.

V gene TRBV9 combines with J gene TRBJ2-1; D ambiguous. Germline V gene data show CDR1 as SGDLS and CDR2 as YYNGEE. The CDR3 extends over 12 amino acids. V was trimmed by 3 bases and J by 8 bases, leaving 9 bases between them. The CDR3 spells CASSAYGDEQFF. The DNA for the CDR3 is TGTGCCAGCAGCGCTTACGGAGATGAGCAGTTCTTC. Based on the CDR3 plus reference TRBV9 and TRBJ2-1, the full variable domain is DSGVTQTPKHLITATGQRVTLRCSPRSGDLSVYWYQQSLDQGLQFLIQYYNGEERAKGNILERFSAQQFPDLHSELNLSSLELGDSALYFCASSAYGDEQFFGPGTRLTVL.

The rearrangement links TRBV9 to TRBJ2-2, with 13 bases fitting TRBD2. With V trimmed by 4 bases and J by 4 bases, 7 bases remained unmatched. The germline CDR1 and CDR2 sequences are SGDLS and YYNGEE. The CDR3 length is 17 residues. The CDR3 nucleotides are TGTGCCAGCAGCCCATACTGGACTAGCGGGGGCACCGGGGAGCTGTTTTTT. It codes for CASSPYWTSGGTGELFF.

This chain connects TRBV7-2 to TRBJ2-1, with TRBD2 matching 8 bases. Looked up from germline, CDR1 is SGHTA and CDR2 is FQGNSA. Trimming at V came to 5 bases and at J to 0 bases, leaving 6 bases not matched to a gene. The CDR3 is made up of 16 amino acids. For the CDR3, the DNA is TGTGCCAGCAGCGCCACTAGCGGCGCCTCCTACAATGAGCAGTTCTTC. Translation: CASSATSGASYNEQFF.